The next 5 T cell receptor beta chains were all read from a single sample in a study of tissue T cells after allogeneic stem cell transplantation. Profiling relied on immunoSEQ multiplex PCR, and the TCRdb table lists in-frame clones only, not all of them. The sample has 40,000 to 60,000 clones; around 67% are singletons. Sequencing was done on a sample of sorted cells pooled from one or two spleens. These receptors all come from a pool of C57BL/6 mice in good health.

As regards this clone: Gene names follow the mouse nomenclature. CDR3 sequence: CASSPGLENTLYF. CDR3 DNA (partial): TGTGCCAGCAGTCCGGGACTGGAAAACACCTTGTAC. The chain carries TRBV26 and TRBJ2-4; TRBD2 aligns across 8 bases. The CDR3 end lies 1 residue beyond the end of the read and is filled in from the germline J gene. The CDR3 has 13 amino acids. The J segment lost 4 bases and the V segment lost 4 bases, leaving 1 base of the junction unmatched. Germline CDR1 KGHPV, CDR2 FQNQEV (reference sequence).

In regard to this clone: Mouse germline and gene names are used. The sequenced part of the CDR3 DNA is TGTGCCAGCAGTGAGCGGGGCGGAGGAGAAGTCTTC. Translated: CASSERGGGEVF. The CDR3 in its entirety is CASSERGGGEVFF. The V gene is TRBV13-1, the J gene TRBJ1-1; perhaps TRBD1 as D (5 bases). The read stops 1 residue short of the end of the CDR3; the missing end is completed from the germline J gene. CDR1 is NSHNY, CDR2 SYGAGN, per germline. This CDR3 has 13 residues. V shed 2 bases and J shed 7 bases, with 12 bases lying between them.

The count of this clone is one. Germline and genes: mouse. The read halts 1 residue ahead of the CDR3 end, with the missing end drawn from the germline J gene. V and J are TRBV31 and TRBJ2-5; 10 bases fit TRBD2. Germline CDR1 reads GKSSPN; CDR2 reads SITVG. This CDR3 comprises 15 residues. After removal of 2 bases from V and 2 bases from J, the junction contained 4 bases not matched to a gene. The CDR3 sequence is CAWSTTGGIQDTQYF. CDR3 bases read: TGTGCCTGGAGTACGACTGGGGGGATCCAAGACACCCAGTAC.

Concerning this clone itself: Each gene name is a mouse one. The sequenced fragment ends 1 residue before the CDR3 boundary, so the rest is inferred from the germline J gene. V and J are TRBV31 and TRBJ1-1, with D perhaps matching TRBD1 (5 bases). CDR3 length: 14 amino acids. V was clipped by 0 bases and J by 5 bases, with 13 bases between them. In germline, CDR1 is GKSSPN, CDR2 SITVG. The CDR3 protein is CAWSLELGRTEVFF. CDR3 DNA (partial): TGTGCCTGGAGTCTAGAGCTGGGGCGGACAGAAGTCTTC.

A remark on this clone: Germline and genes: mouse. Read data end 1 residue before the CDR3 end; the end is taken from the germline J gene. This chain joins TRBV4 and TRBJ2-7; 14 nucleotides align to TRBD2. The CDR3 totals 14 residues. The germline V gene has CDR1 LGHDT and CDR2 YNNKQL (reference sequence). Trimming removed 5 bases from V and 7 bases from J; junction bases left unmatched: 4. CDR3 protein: CASSMGLGGREQYF. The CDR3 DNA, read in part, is TGTGCCAGCAGCATGGGACTGGGGGGGCGAGAACAGTAC.